Listed below are T cell receptor beta chains from one sample, sequenced in a study of blood T cells in healthy people across ages. TCRdb reprocessed the 5' RACE reads via MiXCR and lists one record per CDR3 protein. The table includes around 1,800,000 distinct CDR3 sequences, approximately 40% detected once. Sample: blood. These receptors all stem from a human donor in good health. Both conserved end residues are part of each CDR3. Fields, in order: clone size, J gene, D gene, V gene, CDR3 DNA, CDR3 protein. The D gene is left open where the match is weak. Some rows mark clone size as missing; the rest say once, few, many or name a class of expanded clone.

clone size: few; J gene: TRBJ2-5; D gene: TRBD2; V gene: TRBV9; CDR3 DNA: TGTGCCAGCAGCGTAGTAGCCAGCGGGGGAGAGACCCAGTACTTC; CDR3 protein: CASSVVASGGETQYF
clone size: NA; J gene: TRBJ1-5; D gene: TRBD1; V gene: TRBV6-2/TRBV6-3; CDR3 DNA: TGTGCCAGTAGGGACAGGGGGGATCAGCCCCAGCATTTT; CDR3 protein: CASRDRGDQPQHF
clone size: few; J gene: TRBJ1-2; D gene: NA; V gene: TRBV4-3; CDR3 DNA: TGCGCCAGCAGCCAGGCCCAGACAGTTAACTATGGCTACACCTTC; CDR3 protein: CASSQAQTVNYGYTF
clone size: NA; J gene: TRBJ2-1; D gene: NA; V gene: TRBV5-1; CDR3 DNA: TGCGCCAGCAGCTTGGGTCGAGGGGGGGTGTTAAATGAGCAGTTCTTC; CDR3 protein: CASSLGRGGVLNEQFF
clone size: few; J gene: TRBJ2-1; D gene: NA; V gene: TRBV9; CDR3 DNA: TGTGCCAGCAGCGTAGTAGACTTCTCCTACAATGAGCAGTTCTTC; CDR3 protein: CASSVVDFSYNEQFF
clone size: NA; J gene: TRBJ2-3; D gene: NA; V gene: TRBV7-2; CDR3 DNA: TGTGCCAGCAGCTTAGTGTGGGACCCCCGAGATACGCAGTATTTT; CDR3 protein: CASSLVWDPRDTQYF
clone size: NA; J gene: TRBJ2-5; D gene: TRBD2; V gene: TRBV7-3; CDR3 DNA: TGTGCCAGCAGCCCCCAACTAGCGGGGGGGAAGGAGACCCAGTACTTC; CDR3 protein: CASSPQLAGGKETQYF
clone size: few; J gene: TRBJ1-2; D gene: NA; V gene: TRBV4-3; CDR3 DNA: TGCGCCAGCAGTCAATCGATCGCAGGACCTAACTATGGCTACACCTTC; CDR3 protein: CASSQSIAGPNYGYTF
clone size: NA; J gene: TRBJ1-1; D gene: NA; V gene: TRBV6-5; CDR3 DNA: TGTGCCAGCAGTTACGCGACAGCTAACACTGAAGCTTTCTTT; CDR3 protein: CASSYATANTEAFF
clone size: NA; J gene: TRBJ2-5; D gene: NA; V gene: TRBV7-2; CDR3 DNA: TGTGCCAGCGGCCGATTTAAAGAGACCCAGTACTTC; CDR3 protein: CASGRFKETQYF
clone size: NA; J gene: TRBJ2-7; D gene: TRBD1; V gene: TRBV14; CDR3 DNA: TGTGCCAGCAGCCAAGGACAGGGCACCGAGTACTTC; CDR3 protein: CASSQGQGTEYF
clone size: few; J gene: TRBJ2-5; D gene: NA; V gene: TRBV5-1; CDR3 DNA: TGCGCCAGCAACTGGTTGAGTCAAGAGACCCAGTACTTC; CDR3 protein: CASNWLSQETQYF
clone size: few; J gene: TRBJ1-1; D gene: NA; V gene: TRBV6-1; CDR3 DNA: TGTGCCAGCAGTGAATGGGTAGGGACTGAAGCTTTCTTT; CDR3 protein: CASSEWVGTEAFF
clone size: NA; J gene: TRBJ1-2; D gene: NA; V gene: TRBV4-3; CDR3 DNA: TGCGCCAGCAGCCAAGGCCTAGGGGGGGCGCCGGCCAATGGCTACACCTTC; CDR3 protein: CASSQGLGGAPANGYTF
clone size: once; J gene: TRBJ1-1; D gene: NA; V gene: TRBV15; CDR3 DNA: TGTGCCACCAGCAGCGGGCAGGGGCAAGCTTTCTTT; CDR3 protein: CATSSGQGQAFF
clone size: NA; J gene: TRBJ2-3; D gene: TRBD1; V gene: TRBV7-3; CDR3 DNA: TGTGCCAGCAGCCTCCAGAGTAGGGGGCCCGCAGATACGCAGTATTTT; CDR3 protein: CASSLQSRGPADTQYF
clone size: NA; J gene: TRBJ1-2; D gene: TRBD1; V gene: TRBV7-2; CDR3 DNA: TGTGCCAGCAGCTATACCGGTACAGGGGACTATGGCTACACCTTC; CDR3 protein: CASSYTGTGDYGYTF
clone size: NA; J gene: TRBJ1-1; D gene: NA; V gene: TRBV7-2; CDR3 DNA: TGTGCCAGCAGCTTAGCTATAGAACGGACTGGAACTGAAGCTTTCTTT; CDR3 protein: CASSLAIERTGTEAFF
clone size: few; J gene: TRBJ1-2; D gene: NA; V gene: TRBV11-2; CDR3 DNA: TGTGCCAGCAGCTCTCAATTTGACCTCTATGGCTACACCTTC; CDR3 protein: CASSSQFDLYGYTF
clone size: NA; J gene: TRBJ2-1; D gene: NA; V gene: TRBV3-1; CDR3 DNA: TGTGCCAGCAGCCAATTCGGGCAGGTTAACAATGAGCAGTTCTTC; CDR3 protein: CASSQFGQVNNEQFF
clone size: NA; J gene: TRBJ1-2; D gene: NA; V gene: TRBV4-1; CDR3 DNA: TGCGCCAGCAGCCAGCCAGGGAGGGCAGGCTACACCTTC; CDR3 protein: CASSQPGRAGYTF
clone size: many; J gene: TRBJ1-2; D gene: TRBD1; V gene: TRBV4-3; CDR3 DNA: TGCGCCAGCAGCCACGAGAGGACAGGGGGCTATGGCTACACCTTC; CDR3 protein: CASSHERTGGYGYTF
clone size: NA; J gene: TRBJ1-2; D gene: TRBD1; V gene: TRBV5-1; CDR3 DNA: TGCGCCAGCAGCCCAACAGGGGGATGGGACTATGGCTACACCTTC; CDR3 protein: CASSPTGGWDYGYTF
clone size: NA; J gene: TRBJ1-2; D gene: NA; V gene: TRBV29-1; CDR3 DNA: TGCAGCGTTGTGGGGCGGTCCCGGGGATCAAACTATGGCTACACCTTC; CDR3 protein: CSVVGRSRGSNYGYTF
clone size: NA; J gene: TRBJ2-5; D gene: NA; V gene: TRBV15; CDR3 DNA: TGTGCCACGAGATTTTCGGAGACCCAGTACTTC; CDR3 protein: CATRFSETQYF
clone size: NA; J gene: TRBJ1-2; D gene: NA; V gene: TRBV4-3; CDR3 DNA: TGCGCCAGCAGCCAAGATACGAACCCTAACTATGGCTACACCTTC; CDR3 protein: CASSQDTNPNYGYTF
clone size: NA; J gene: TRBJ2-3; D gene: NA; V gene: TRBV7-2; CDR3 DNA: TGTGCCAGCAGCTTTGACCGGGACTGGAAGACAGATACGCAGTATTTT; CDR3 protein: CASSFDRDWKTDTQYF
clone size: NA; J gene: TRBJ1-5; D gene: NA; V gene: TRBV16; CDR3 DNA: TGTGCCAGCAGCCATTGGGATCAGCCCCAGCATTTT; CDR3 protein: CASSHWDQPQHF
clone size: NA; J gene: TRBJ2-1; D gene: NA; V gene: TRBV20-1; CDR3 DNA: TGCAGTGCTAGAGACAGGGAGCAGGTGACCTACAATGAGCAGTTCTTC; CDR3 protein: CSARDREQVTYNEQFF
clone size: few; J gene: TRBJ2-1; D gene: NA; V gene: TRBV19; CDR3 DNA: TGTGCCAGTGGACTAACCGGTGGGCGCGATGAGCAGTTCTTC; CDR3 protein: CASGLTGGRDEQFF
clone size: few; J gene: TRBJ2-3; D gene: NA; V gene: TRBV10-3; CDR3 DNA: TGTGCCATCAGTGAGACAGGGAGCTTAAATACGCAGTATTTT; CDR3 protein: CAISETGSLNTQYF
clone size: NA; J gene: TRBJ2-7; D gene: NA; V gene: TRBV27; CDR3 DNA: TGTGCCAGCAGCCTCGGGGGTGACCACTACGAGCAGTACTTC; CDR3 protein: CASSLGGDHYEQYF
clone size: few; J gene: TRBJ2-5; D gene: NA; V gene: TRBV5-1; CDR3 DNA: TGCGCCAGCAGCGCCGGGGACGGCCAAGCGGAGACCCAGTACTTC; CDR3 protein: CASSAGDGQAETQYF
clone size: NA; J gene: TRBJ2-5; D gene: TRBD2; V gene: TRBV10-3; CDR3 DNA: TGTGCCATCAGTGAGTCTAGCGGGGGGTCGGAGACCCAGTACTTC; CDR3 protein: CAISESSGGSETQYF
clone size: NA; J gene: TRBJ2-5; D gene: NA; V gene: TRBV6-2/TRBV6-3; CDR3 DNA: TGTGCCAGCAGTCCGGGGGACATCCAAGAGACCCAGTACTTC; CDR3 protein: CASSPGDIQETQYF
clone size: NA; J gene: TRBJ2-1; D gene: TRBD2; V gene: TRBV7-6; CDR3 DNA: TGTGCCAGCAGCGGGGGAGGGGCGTACAATGAGCAGTTCTTC; CDR3 protein: CASSGGGAYNEQFF
clone size: few; J gene: TRBJ2-3; D gene: NA; V gene: TRBV2; CDR3 DNA: TGTGCCAGCAGTTCCTCCAGGACTAGCACAGATACGCAGTATTTT; CDR3 protein: CASSSSRTSTDTQYF
clone size: NA; J gene: TRBJ1-1; D gene: NA; V gene: TRBV4-1; CDR3 DNA: TGCGCCAGCAGCCAGTTCGAGCGGAACACTGAAGCTTTCTTT; CDR3 protein: CASSQFERNTEAFF
clone size: few; J gene: TRBJ2-7; D gene: NA; V gene: TRBV4-2; CDR3 DNA: TGTGCCAGCAGCCAAGATCTTCGCAGGGGACACGAGCAGTACTTC; CDR3 protein: CASSQDLRRGHEQYF
clone size: few; J gene: TRBJ1-5; D gene: NA; V gene: TRBV25-1; CDR3 DNA: TGTGCCAGCACCGGCCAGGGGCAACAGCCCCAGCATTTT; CDR3 protein: CASTGQGQQPQHF
clone size: few; J gene: TRBJ1-1; D gene: NA; V gene: TRBV7-6; CDR3 DNA: TGTGCCAGCAGCCCTCGTGGGGGGGGCACTGAAGCTTTCTTT; CDR3 protein: CASSPRGGGTEAFF
clone size: NA; J gene: TRBJ2-7; D gene: NA; V gene: TRBV6-2/TRBV6-3; CDR3 DNA: TGTGCCAGCAGTCTGTATAACTTTGGGAACTACGAGCAGTACTTC; CDR3 protein: CASSLYNFGNYEQYF
clone size: few; J gene: TRBJ1-5; D gene: NA; V gene: TRBV28; CDR3 DNA: TGTGCCAGCCGCCCCCCTCTGGGACGCTATCAGCCCCAGCATTTT; CDR3 protein: CASRPPLGRYQPQHF
clone size: few; J gene: TRBJ1-2; D gene: NA; V gene: TRBV6-5; CDR3 DNA: TGTGCCAGCAGTTACTCGAAAAGCCCGGGCCTCTATGGCTACACCTTC; CDR3 protein: CASSYSKSPGLYGYTF
clone size: NA; J gene: TRBJ2-7; D gene: TRBD1; V gene: TRBV11-2; CDR3 DNA: TGTGTCAGCAGCACAGACAGGGCCGAGCAGTACTTC; CDR3 protein: CVSSTDRAEQYF
clone size: few; J gene: TRBJ1-2; D gene: TRBD1; V gene: TRBV15; CDR3 DNA: TGTGCCACCAGCGCAATGCAGGGGGCTTATGGCTACACCTTC; CDR3 protein: CATSAMQGAYGYTF
clone size: NA; J gene: TRBJ2-2; D gene: TRBD1; V gene: TRBV7-8; CDR3 DNA: TGTGCCAGCAGCTTTACCGGGACAGGGGACACCGGGGAGCTGTTTTTT; CDR3 protein: CASSFTGTGDTGELFF
clone size: few; J gene: TRBJ1-2; D gene: NA; V gene: TRBV6-5; CDR3 DNA: TGTGCCACCTCTAGAGGGGGATTCGACACCAACTATGGCCACACCTTC; CDR3 protein: CATSRGGFDTNYGHTF